This TCR beta chain comes out of a study of T cell responses to AZD1222 COVID-19 vaccine. Clones were sequenced by immunoSEQ multiplex PCR, and TCRdb holds only the in-frame ones, with some missing. The sample records 250,000 to 300,000 clones, 94% being singletons. Comments on this clone: The antigen is undetermined.

Study results and limitations: Baseline serostatus was positive in only 5 to 7 AZD1222 recipients. Regions left unmutated in variants are reportedly the target of nearly half of spike-specific TCRs.

CDR1 and CDR2 from the germline V gene are SGHAT and FQNNGV. V shed 5 bases, J shed 6 bases, and the junction held 10 bases outside the gene matches. The CDR3 is 15 amino acids. The chain uses TRBV11-2 and TRBJ2-1; TRBD2 agrees at 7 bases. The specimen was peripheral blood, collected 28 days after the second AZD1222 dose. The source is an adult who received the AZD1222 COVID-19 vaccine. Written as DNA, the CDR3 is TGTGCCAGCAGCCTCGGTGGGAGGGCCGGCAATGAGCAGTTCTTC. This sequence encodes CASSLGGRAGNEQFF.